A single sample is the source of the 19 T cell receptor beta chains below, sequenced in a study of cytomegalovirus exposure and HLA in healthy donors. Profiled with immunoSEQ multiplex PCR; TCRdb holds only in-frame clones, not every one. The top ten hold 0.8% to 0.95% of the sample, which has over 150,000 clones, approximately 96% seen once. Sequenced material: PBMCs. All receptors come from a woman younger than 35 in good health and CMV-seronegative.

The chain employs TRBV9 and TRBJ1-4; tentatively, D is TRBD1 (5 bases). V was cut by 0 bases and J by 7 bases, with 13 bases left in between. Looked up from germline, CDR1 is SGDLS and CDR2 is YYNGEE. There are 15 residues in the CDR3. CDR3 DNA sequence: TGTGCCAGCAGCGTAGAGGAGGGGTTGGGTGAAAAACTGTTTTTT. Protein product: CASSVEEGLGEKLFF.

This clone has just one count. V gene TRBV23-1 combines with J gene TRBJ1-4; TRBD1 aligns across 7 bases. TRBV23-1 belongs to the ORF category, with a function that is uncertain. The CDR3 is 15 amino acids. V was pared by 2 bases and J by 6 bases, with 6 bases of the junction left unmatched. The CDR3 nucleotides read TGCGCCAGCAGTCAAGACAGGGAGGTGGATGAAAAACTGTTTTTT. Translated, it gives CASSQDREVDEKLFF.

The chain employs TRBV4-2 and TRBJ2-1; TRBD1 agrees at 8 bases. The CDR3 contains 16 residues. With 4 bases clipped from V and 4 bases from J, the junction kept 9 bases outside the gene matches. Germline-derived CDR1 and CDR2 are LGHNA and YNFKEQ. CDR3 region: CASSRETGGGYNEQFF. Here the CDR3 DNA reads TGTGCCAGCAGCCGAGAAACAGGGGGAGGTTACAATGAGCAGTTCTTC.

CDR3 in amino acids: CASSQVGRTRNTEAFF. The CDR3 DNA reads TGCGCCAGCAGCCAAGTTGGTAGGACACGGAACACTGAAGCTTTCTTT. The chain uses TRBV4-1 and TRBJ1-1, with D maybe TRBD1 (5 bases). CDR1 and CDR2 from the germline V gene are MGHRA and YSYEKL. CDR3 length: 16 residues. The V end was cut by 1 base, the J end by 1 base, with 13 bases between.

The chain couples TRBV5-4 to TRBJ1-2, with 7 bases aligning to TRBD1. The CDR3 runs to 16 residues. With V trimmed by 2 bases and J by 0 bases, 7 bases remained unmatched. Germline CDR1 reads SGHNT; CDR2 reads YYREEE (reference sequence). CDR3 bases: TGTGCCAGCAGCTTAGCCGGGAGGGGGCCTAACTATGGCTACACCTTC. It is translated as CASSLAGRGPNYGYTF.

The chain recombines TRBV2 with TRBJ2-7; 9 bases agree with TRBD1. Germline V CDR1 and CDR2: SNHLY, FYNNEI. CDR3 size: 12 residues. V lost 6 bases and J lost 6; bases outside the gene matches: 3. The CDR3 bases are TGTGCCAGCAGGGGACAGGGAAGCGAGCAGTACTTC. Translating gives CASRGQGSEQYF.

The V gene is TRBV6-5, the J gene TRBJ2-7; TRBD2 aligns across 9 bases. CDR1 and CDR2 from the germline V gene are MNHEY and SVGAGI. Unmatched junction bases numbered 6, after V lost 6 bases and J lost 6 bases. The CDR3 extends over 13 amino acids. Written as DNA, the CDR3 is TGTGCCAGCAGCCGGGGACTAGCCCGCGAGCAGTACTTC. Protein sequence: CASSRGLAREQYF.

The V call is TRBV27, the J call TRBJ1-1; 8 nucleotides agree with TRBD1. Germline lookup yields CDR1 MNHEY and CDR2 SMNVEV (reference sequence). CDR3 size: 14 residues. The trim removed 5 bases at V and 6 bases at J, leaving 8 bases unmatched. The CDR3, as DNA: TGTGCCAGCAGTATTACTGGACAGGGCCCTGAAGCTTTCTTT. Protein sequence: CASSITGQGPEAFF.

The chain carries TRBV18 and TRBJ2-3; D is perhaps TRBD1 (6 bases). The CDR3 consists of 12 residues. The V and J ends lost 3 bases and 6 bases respectively, with 7 bases between them. Germline loops: CDR1 KGHSH, CDR2 LQKENI. The CDR3 loop is CASSPQGDTQYF. The CDR3 DNA reads as TGTGCCAGCTCACCCCAGGGGGATACGCAGTATTTT.

The chain carries TRBV5-1 and TRBJ1-1; D uncertain. Trimming removed 7 bases at V and 6 bases at J, with 16 bases between. Germline values: CDR1 SGHRS, CDR2 YFSETQ. CDR3 size: 13 residues. CDR3: CASCQVPVSEAFF. CDR3 nucleotide sequence: TGCGCCAGCTGTCAGGTTCCTGTATCTGAAGCTTTCTTT.

This chain uses TRBV7-2 with TRBJ2-1, with 13 bases identical to TRBD2. Trimming at V came to 4 bases and at J to 6 bases, leaving 3 bases not matched to a gene. CDR3 size: 15 residues. CDR1 and CDR2 (germline): SGHTA, FQGNSA. CDR3 in DNA: TGTGCCAGCAGCTCGGGACTAGCGGGGCTCAATGAGCAGTTCTTC. This sequence encodes CASSSGLAGLNEQFF.

The chain uses TRBV2 and TRBJ1-2; unclear D gene. Trimming took off 2 bases at V and 0 bases at J, with 4 bases between the two ends. Germline assignment: CDR1 SNHLY and CDR2 FYNNEI. The CDR3 loop spans 13 amino acids. CDR3 region: CASSETANYGYTF. The CDR3 coding sequence is TGTGCCAGCAGTGAAACAGCTAACTATGGCTACACCTTC.

The chain links TRBV7-9 to TRBJ1-1, with D possibly TRBD1 on 5 matching bases. CDR3 size: 18 residues. Trimming removed 0 bases from V and 4 bases from J, with 21 bases in between. Germline V CDR1 and CDR2: SEHNR, FQNEAQ (reference sequence). The CDR3 DNA sequence: TGTGCCAGCAGCTTAGCGGGGGGAGGTTTATCAACGGGCACTGAAGCTTTCTTT. Its translation is CASSLAGGGLSTGTEAFF.

The chain recombines TRBV7-9 with TRBJ1-2, with D perhaps matching TRBD1 (5 bases). V lost 3 bases, J lost 8 bases, and 19 bases lay in between. The CDR3 runs to 15 residues. Germline values: CDR1 SEHNR, CDR2 FQNEAQ (reference sequence). The CDR3 is CASSFEGAVPSGYTF. The CDR3, as DNA: TGTGCCAGCAGCTTCGAAGGGGCCGTCCCGTCCGGCTACACCTTC.

The chain combines TRBV9 with TRBJ2-7, with 11 bases aligning to TRBD1. The CDR3 extends over 14 amino acids. V lost 3 bases and J lost 4; bases outside the gene matches: 3. Germline CDR1 and CDR2: SGDLS and YYNGEE. The DNA for the CDR3 is TGTGCCAGCAGCGAGGGGACAGGGGGTTACGAGCAGTACTTC. Translating it yields CASSEGTGGYEQYF.

V usage is TRBV29-1 and J usage is TRBJ1-6, with TRBD1 matching over 7 bases. In germline, CDR1 is SQVTM, CDR2 ANQGSEA. CDR3 length: 16 residues. V shed 3 bases, J shed 0 bases, and the junction held 5 bases outside the gene matches. The chain's CDR3 is CSVDTGDSSYNSPLHF. In DNA form, the CDR3 reads TGCAGCGTTGACACAGGGGATAGCTCCTATAATTCACCCCTCCACTTT. The full variable domain, in which reference TRBV29-1 and TRBJ1-6 provide the parts outside the CDR3, is SAVISQKPSRDICQRGTSLTIQCQVDSQVTMMFWYRQQPGQSLTLIATANQGSEATYESGFVIDKFPISRPNLTFSTLTVSNMSPEDSSIYLCSVDTGDSSYNSPLHFGNGTRLTVT.

The genes are TRBV14 and TRBJ2-7; a weak D match, TRBD1 (6 bases). Germline V gene sequence: CDR1 SGHDN, CDR2 FVKESK. There are 13 residues in the CDR3. The V and J ends lost 6 bases and 6 bases respectively, with 15 bases between them. In DNA, the CDR3 is TGTGCCAGCAGACAAACAGGGAACGGCGAGCAGTACTTC. Translation gives CASRQTGNGEQYF.

This rearrangement joins TRBV7-9 to TRBJ2-1; 8 positions agree with TRBD2. CDR1 is SEHNR and CDR2 is FQNEAQ in the germline V gene (reference sequence). Trimming removed 5 bases from V and 8 bases from J; junction bases left unmatched: 20. The CDR3 consists of 18 residues. Here the CDR3 reads CASSPRTSPPKDTDEQFF. The CDR3 DNA follows: TGTGCCAGCAGCCCCCGGACTAGCCCCCCAAAAGACACCGATGAGCAGTTCTTC.

The V call is TRBV29-1, the J call TRBJ1-2; 10 bases are a match to TRBD1. The J segment lost 2 bases and the V segment lost 7 bases, leaving 13 bases of the junction unmatched. CDR1 is SQVTM and CDR2 is ANQGSEA in the germline V gene. The CDR3 runs 16 residues. The CDR3 loop is CSAGGGKGQGNYGYTF. Written as DNA, the CDR3 is TGCAGCGCTGGCGGAGGAAAGGGACAGGGGAACTATGGCTACACCTTC.